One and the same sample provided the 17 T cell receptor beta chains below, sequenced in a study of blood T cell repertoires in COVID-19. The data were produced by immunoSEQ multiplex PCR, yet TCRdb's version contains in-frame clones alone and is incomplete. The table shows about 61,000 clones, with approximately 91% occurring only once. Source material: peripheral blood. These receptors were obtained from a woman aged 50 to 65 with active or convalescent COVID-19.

CDR3 DNA: TGCAGCGTTGAGGGACTAGCGGTCAACAATGAGCAGTTCTTC. It encodes CSVEGLAVNNEQFF. The rearrangement joins TRBV29-1 to TRBJ2-1, with 11 bases fitting TRBD2. Unmatched junction bases numbered 3, after V lost 3 bases and J lost 5 bases. This CDR3 is built from 14 residues. Looked up from germline, CDR1 is SQVTM and CDR2 is ANQGSEA.

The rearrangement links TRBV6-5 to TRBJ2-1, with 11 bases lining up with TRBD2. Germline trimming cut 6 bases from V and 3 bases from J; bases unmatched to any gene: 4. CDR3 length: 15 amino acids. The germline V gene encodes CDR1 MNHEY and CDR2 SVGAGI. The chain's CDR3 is CASRSGLAGYNEQFF. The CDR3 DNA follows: TGTGCCAGCAGGTCCGGACTAGCGGGCTACAATGAGCAGTTCTTC.

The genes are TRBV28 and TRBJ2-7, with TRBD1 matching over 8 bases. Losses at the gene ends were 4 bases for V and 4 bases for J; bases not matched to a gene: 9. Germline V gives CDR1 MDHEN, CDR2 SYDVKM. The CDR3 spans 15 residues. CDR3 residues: CASSSIFGQGYEQYF. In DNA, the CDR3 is TGTGCCAGCAGTTCCATCTTTGGACAGGGTTACGAGCAGTACTTC.

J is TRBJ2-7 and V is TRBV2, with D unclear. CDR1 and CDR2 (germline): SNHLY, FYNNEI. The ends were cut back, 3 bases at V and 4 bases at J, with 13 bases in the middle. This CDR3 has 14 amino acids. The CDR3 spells CASSDRLIPYEQYF. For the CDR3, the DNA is TGTGCCAGCAGTGATCGGTTGATCCCTTACGAGCAGTACTTC.

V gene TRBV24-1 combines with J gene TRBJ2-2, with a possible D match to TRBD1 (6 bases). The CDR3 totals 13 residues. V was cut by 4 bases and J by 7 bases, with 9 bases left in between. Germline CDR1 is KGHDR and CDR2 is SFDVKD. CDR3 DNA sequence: TGTGCCACCAGTGAAGCGACAGGCGGGGAGCTGTTTTTT. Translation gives CATSEATGGELFF.

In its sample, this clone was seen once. The CDR3 nucleotides read TGTGCCAGCAGCACCCCCACTAGAGAGATGGTCAATGAGCAGTTCTTC. Its protein product is CASSTPTREMVNEQFF. The chain employs TRBV9 and TRBJ2-1; D is possibly TRBD2 (5 bases). Germline lookup yields CDR1 SGDLS and CDR2 YYNGEE. The CDR3 covers 16 residues. V lost 4 bases, J lost 6 bases, and 20 bases lay in between. Full variable domain (remainder filled in from reference TRBV9 and TRBJ2-1): DSGVTQTPKHLITATGQRVTLRCSPRSGDLSVYWYQQSLDQGLQFLIQYYNGEERAKGNILERFSAQQFPDLHSELNLSSLELGDSALYFCASSTPTREMVNEQFFGPGTRLTVL.

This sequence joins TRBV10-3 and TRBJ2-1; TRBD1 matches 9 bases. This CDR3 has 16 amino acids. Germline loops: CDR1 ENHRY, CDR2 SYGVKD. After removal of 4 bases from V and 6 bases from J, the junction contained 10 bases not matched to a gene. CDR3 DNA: TGTGCCATCAGTGGCCAGGCGGGACAGGGAGGCAATGAGCAGTTCTTC. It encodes CAISGQAGQGGNEQFF.

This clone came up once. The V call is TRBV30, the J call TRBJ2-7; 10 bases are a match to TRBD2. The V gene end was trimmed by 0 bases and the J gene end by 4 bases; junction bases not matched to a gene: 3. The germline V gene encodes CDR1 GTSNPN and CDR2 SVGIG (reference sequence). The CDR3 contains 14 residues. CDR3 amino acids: CAWSVSSGSYEQYF. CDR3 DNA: TGTGCCTGGAGTGTGTCTAGCGGGAGTTACGAGCAGTACTTC.

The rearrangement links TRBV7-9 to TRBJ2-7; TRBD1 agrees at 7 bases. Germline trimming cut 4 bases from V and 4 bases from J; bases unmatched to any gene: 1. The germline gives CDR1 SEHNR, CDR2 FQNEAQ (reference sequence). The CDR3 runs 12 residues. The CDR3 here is CASSSTGYEQYF. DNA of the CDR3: TGTGCCAGCAGCTCGACAGGGTACGAGCAGTACTTC.

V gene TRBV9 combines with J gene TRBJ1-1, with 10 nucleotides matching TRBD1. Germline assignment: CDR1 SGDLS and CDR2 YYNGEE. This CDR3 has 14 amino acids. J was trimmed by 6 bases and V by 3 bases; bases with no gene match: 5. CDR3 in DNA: TGTGCCAGCAGCGGGGACAGGGGAGGGTCTGAAGCTTTCTTT. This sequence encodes CASSGDRGGSEAFF. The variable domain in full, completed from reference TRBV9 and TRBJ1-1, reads DSGVTQTPKHLITATGQRVTLRCSPRSGDLSVYWYQQSLDQGLQFLIQYYNGEERAKGNILERFSAQQFPDLHSELNLSSLELGDSALYFCASSGDRGGSEAFFGQGTRLTVV.

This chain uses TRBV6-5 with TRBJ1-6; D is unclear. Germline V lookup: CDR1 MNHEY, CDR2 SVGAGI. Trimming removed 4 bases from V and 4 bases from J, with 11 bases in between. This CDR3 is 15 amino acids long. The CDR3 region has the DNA TGTGCCAGCAGTTGGGCCAGATCTTATAATTCACCCCTCCACTTT. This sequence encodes CASSWARSYNSPLHF.

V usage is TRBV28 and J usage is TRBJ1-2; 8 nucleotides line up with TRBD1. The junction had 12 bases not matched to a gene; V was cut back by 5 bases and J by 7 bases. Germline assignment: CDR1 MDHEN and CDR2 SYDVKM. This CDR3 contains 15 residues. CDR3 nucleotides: TGTGCCAGCAGTCCTCGGACAGGGATATTACGTGGCTACACCTTC. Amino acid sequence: CASSPRTGILRGYTF.

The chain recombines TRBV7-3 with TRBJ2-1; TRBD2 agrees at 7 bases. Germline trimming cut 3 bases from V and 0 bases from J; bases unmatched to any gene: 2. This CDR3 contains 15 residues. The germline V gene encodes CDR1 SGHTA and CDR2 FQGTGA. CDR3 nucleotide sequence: TGTGCCAGCAGCTTCGGGAGGAGCTCCTACAATGAGCAGTTCTTC. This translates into CASSFGRSSYNEQFF.

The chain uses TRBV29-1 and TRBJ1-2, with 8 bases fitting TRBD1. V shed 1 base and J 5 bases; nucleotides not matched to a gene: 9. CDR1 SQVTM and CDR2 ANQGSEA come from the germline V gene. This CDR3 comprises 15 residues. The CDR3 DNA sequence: TGCAGCGTTGAAGGGTTCCTCAGACAGGGGTATGGCTACACCTTC. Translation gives CSVEGFLRQGYGYTF. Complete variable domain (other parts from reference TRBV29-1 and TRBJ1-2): SAVISQKPSRDICQRGTSLTIQCQVDSQVTMMFWYRQQPGQSLTLIATANQGSEATYESGFVIDKFPISRPNLTFSTLTVSNMSPEDSSIYLCSVEGFLRQGYGYTFGSGTRLTVV.

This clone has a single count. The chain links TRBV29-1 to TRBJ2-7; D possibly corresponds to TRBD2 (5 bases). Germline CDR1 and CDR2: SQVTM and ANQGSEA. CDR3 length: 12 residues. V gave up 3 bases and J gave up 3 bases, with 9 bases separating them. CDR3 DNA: TGCAGCGTTGATGGCAGCGGCTACGAGCAGTACTTC. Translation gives CSVDGSGYEQYF.

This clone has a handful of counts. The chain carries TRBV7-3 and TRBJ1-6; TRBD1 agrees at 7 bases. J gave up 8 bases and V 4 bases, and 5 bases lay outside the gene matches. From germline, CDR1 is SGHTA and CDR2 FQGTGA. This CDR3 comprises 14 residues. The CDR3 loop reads CASSSTGQDSPLHF. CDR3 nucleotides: TGTGCCAGCAGCTCGACAGGACAGGATTCACCCCTCCACTTT.

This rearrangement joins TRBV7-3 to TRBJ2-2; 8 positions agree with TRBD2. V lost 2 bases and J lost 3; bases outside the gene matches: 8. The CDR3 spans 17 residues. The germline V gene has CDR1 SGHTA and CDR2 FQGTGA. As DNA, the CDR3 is TGTGCCAGCAGCTTAGATGGAGCGGGAGTAGACACCGGGGAGCTGTTTTTT. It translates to CASSLDGAGVDTGELFF.